These 16 T cell receptor beta chains share one sample of origin, sequenced in a study of blood T cell repertoires in COVID-19 (dated by TCRdb to about 2020). The library was generated by the immunoSEQ multiplex PCR assay. TCRdb holds this immuneACCESS table with in-frame rearrangements only. Some clones are missing; in checked studies, unresolved V genes explain under half, and the rest has no known cause. The sample includes about 14,000 clones, with roughly 73% observed a single time. Around 20% of the sample is in the top ten clones. Input material: peripheral blood. The source is a boy aged 2 to 9 with active or convalescent COVID-19.

The chain has TRBV7-2 and TRBJ2-5; 10 bases match TRBD2. The ends lost 5 bases at V and 6 bases at J; junction bases unmatched: 12. In germline, CDR1 is SGHTA, CDR2 FQGNSA. This CDR3 spans 16 amino acids. The CDR3 protein is CASSRDLAGARQTQYF. CDR3 bases: TGTGCCAGCAGCCGGGACCTAGCGGGAGCCCGCCAGACCCAGTACTTC.

The rearrangement joins TRBV24-1 to TRBJ2-7; possible D gene TRBD2, 6 bases. The CDR3 covers 12 residues. With 8 bases removed from V and 3 bases from J, the gap between germline ends came to 10 bases. The V gene's germline CDR1 is KGHDR and CDR2 SFDVKD. CDR3 nucleotide sequence: TGTGCCACCATTGCCGGGAGCTACGAGCAGTACTTC. This sequence encodes CATIAGSYEQYF.

This clone was observed a few times. The V and J genes are TRBV14 and TRBJ2-7; weak D call: TRBD1 (6 bases). CDR1 and CDR2 (germline): SGHDN, FVKESK. The CDR3 sequence is 15 residues long. V lost 3 bases to trimming and J lost 0 bases, with 12 bases between them. This CDR3 is CASSHRRDISYEQYF. The CDR3 DNA reads TGTGCCAGCAGCCACCGCCGGGACATCTCCTACGAGCAGTACTTC.

The chain links TRBV2 to TRBJ2-7; TRBD2 might be the D (6 bases). V shed 7 bases and J shed 4 bases, with 11 bases lying between them. Germline V gene lookup returns CDR1 SNHLY and CDR2 FYNNEI. The CDR3 consists of 12 residues. The CDR3, as DNA: TGTGCCAGCAAGGAGGGTGGGTACGAGCAGTACTTC. This gives the protein CASKEGGYEQYF.

The rearrangement links TRBV30 to TRBJ1-2; the match to TRBD1 covers 7 bases. Germline V gives CDR1 GTSNPN, CDR2 SVGIG (reference sequence). The CDR3 is made up of 14 amino acids. The trim removed 7 bases at V and 2 bases at J, leaving 10 bases unmatched. CDR3: CAFNTGVLNYGYTF. CDR3 nucleotides: TGTGCCTTTAACACAGGGGTTTTGAACTATGGCTACACCTTC.

This rearrangement joins TRBV7-9 to TRBJ2-3; D is perhaps TRBD2 (7 bases). Germline CDR1 SEHNR, CDR2 FQNEAQ (reference sequence). The CDR3 consists of 14 residues. V was shortened by 7 bases and J by 4 bases, with 15 bases between the two germline ends. The CDR3 is CASTRGANADTQYF. CDR3 nucleotides: TGTGCCAGCACCCGGGGGGCCAACGCAGATACGCAGTATTTT.

In its sample, this clone was seen a few times. V and J are TRBV5-1 and TRBJ2-7; D may be TRBD2 (6 bases). V was shortened by 4 bases and J by 2 bases, with 10 bases between the two germline ends. Germline V CDR1 and CDR2: SGHRS, YFSETQ. The length of the CDR3 is 13 residues. The CDR3 spells CASSLEGTYEQYF. CDR3 DNA sequence: TGCGCCAGCAGCCTGGAGGGGACCTACGAGCAGTACTTC.

This clone has more than one count but fewer than ten. The gene calls are TRBV5-1 and TRBJ2-5; no clear D gene. Germline-derived CDR1 and CDR2 are SGHRS and YFSETQ. This CDR3 has 13 residues. V lost 3 bases to trimming and J lost 5 bases, with 11 bases between them. The CDR3 nucleotides read TGCGCCAGCAGCTCTAGGCCGTGGGAGACCCAGTACTTC. Translation gives CASSSRPWETQYF.

This rearrangement joins TRBV30 to TRBJ2-2; 11 bases fit TRBD1. Germline V lookup: CDR1 GTSNPN, CDR2 SVGIG (reference sequence). V lost 6 bases to trimming and J lost 3 bases; unmatched junction nucleotides: 3. This CDR3 comprises 14 residues. The DNA of the CDR3 is TGTGCCTGCCGGACAGGGGGCTACACCGGGGAGCTGTTTTTT. Its protein product is CACRTGGYTGELFF.

This clone has only a few counts. This chain joins TRBV27 and TRBJ1-1, with D possibly TRBD1 on 5 matching bases. V lost 6 bases to trimming and J lost 1 base, with 15 bases between them. The germline CDR1 and CDR2 sequences are MNHEY and SMNVEV (reference sequence). CDR3 size: 15 residues. DNA for the CDR3: TGTGCCAGCAGGCCTCCTTTCAGGGAGAACACTGAAGCTTTCTTT. Protein sequence: CASRPPFRENTEAFF.

The chain joins TRBV7-9 to TRBJ2-7; 7 bases agree with TRBD1. Trimming cost V 6 bases and J 0 bases; bases outside gene matches: 5. The CDR3 runs to 14 residues. In germline, CDR1 is SEHNR, CDR2 FQNEAQ (reference sequence). CDR3 bases: TGTGCCAGCAGACCGGGACAGAGCTCCTACGAGCAGTACTTC. Its translation: CASRPGQSSYEQYF.

This clone has more than one count but fewer than ten. V and J are TRBV5-6 and TRBJ1-2; D might be TRBD1 (6 bases). The germline V gene encodes CDR1 SGHDT and CDR2 YYEEEE. V was pared by 4 bases and J by 4 bases, with 17 bases between. CDR3 length equals 15 residues. The CDR3 is CASSPPGEQGYGYTF. CDR3 sequence (DNA): TGTGCCAGCAGCCCCCCCGGGGAACAGGGCTATGGCTACACCTTC.

This CDR3 is CASSFRGQAADTQYF. CDR3 DNA sequence: TGCGCCAGCAGCTTTCGCGGACAGGCGGCAGATACGCAGTATTTT. The chain joins TRBV5-1 to TRBJ2-3; the match to TRBD1 covers 7 bases. Germline CDR1 is SGHRS and CDR2 is YFSETQ. Losses at the gene ends were 2 bases for V and 4 bases for J; bases not matched to a gene: 7. CDR3 size: 15 residues. Looking up the rest from reference TRBV5-1 and TRBJ2-3 gives the full variable domain: KAGVTQTPRYLIKTRGQQVTLSCSPISGHRSVSWYQQTPGQGLQFLFEYFSETQRNKGNFPGRFSGRQFSNSRSEMNVSTLELGDSALYLCASSFRGQAADTQYFGPGTRLTVL.

The chain links TRBV2 to TRBJ1-6; 7 bases are a match to TRBD1. V dropped 2 bases and J dropped 2; count of bases not matched to a gene: 0. Germline CDR1 is SNHLY and CDR2 is FYNNEI. The CDR3 is 15 residues long. This CDR3 is CASSERGPYNSPLHF. The CDR3 bases are TGTGCCAGCAGTGAAAGGGGGCCCTATAATTCACCCCTCCACTTT.

This clone was observed once. The V and J genes are TRBV6-5 and TRBJ1-2, with 7 bases matching TRBD1. This CDR3 is built from 15 residues. The germline gives CDR1 MNHEY, CDR2 SVGAGI. V lost 6 bases to trimming and J lost 8 bases; unmatched junction nucleotides: 15. CDR3 region: CASRAHEGASRGYTF. The CDR3 nucleotides read TGTGCCAGCAGGGCCCACGAGGGGGCTAGTCGAGGCTACACCTTC.

The CDR3 nucleotides read TGTGCCAGCAGCGTCGACAGGCTCACTGAAGCTTTCTTT. Translating it yields CASSVDRLTEAFF. The chain couples TRBV11-2 to TRBJ1-1; D may be TRBD1 (6 bases). The CDR3 is 13 residues long. Trimming pared 5 bases from V and 4 bases from J, leaving 11 bases between. Germline-derived CDR1 and CDR2 are SGHAT and FQNNGV.